The clone carrying this TCR beta chain was counted between two and nine times. Antigen: not known. RNA transcripts yielded amplified TCR beta CDR3 regions. The TCR CDR3 first-round RT-PCR relied on the HTBI primer set. MiXCR, run by TCRdb on the multiplex PCR reads, gives a single entry per CDR3 protein. In the table there are 550,000 to 600,000 distinct CDR3 sequences, approximately 16% of which are singletons. The data derive from a study of T cells in Graves' hyperthyroidism and ophthalmopathy. Study results and limitations: Within blood appeared most thyroid clonotypes that had expanded above 0.001.

Sequencing input: blood. This sequence was found in a woman aged 18-30 years with Graves' hyperthyroidism.

This CDR3 reads CASSAAGSSYEQYF. The CDR3 DNA follows: TGTGCCAGCAGTGCCGCAGGGAGCTCCTACGAGCAGTACTTC. V usage is TRBV6-4 and J usage is TRBJ2-7, with D perhaps TRBD1 or TRBD2 (5 bases each). Per the germline V gene, CDR1 is MRHNA and CDR2 is SNTAGT. V lost 4 bases and J 0 bases, leaving 10 bases between the germline ends. The CDR3 is 14 amino acids.